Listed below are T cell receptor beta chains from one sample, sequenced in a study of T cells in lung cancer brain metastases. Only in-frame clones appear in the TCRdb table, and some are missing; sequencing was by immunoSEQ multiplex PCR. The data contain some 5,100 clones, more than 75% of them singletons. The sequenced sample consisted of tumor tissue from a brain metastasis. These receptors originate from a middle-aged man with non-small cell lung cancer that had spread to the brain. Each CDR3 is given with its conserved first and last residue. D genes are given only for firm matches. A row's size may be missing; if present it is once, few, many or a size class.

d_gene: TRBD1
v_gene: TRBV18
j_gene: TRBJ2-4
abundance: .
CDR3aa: CASSMGQGDIQYF
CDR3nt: TGTGCCAGCTCAATGGGACAGGGAGACATTCAGTATTTC

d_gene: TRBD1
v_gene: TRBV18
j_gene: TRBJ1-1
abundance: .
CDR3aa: CASSKTGWRNTEAFF
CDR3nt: TGTGCCAGCTCGAAGACAGGGTGGAGAAACACTGAAGCTTTCTTT

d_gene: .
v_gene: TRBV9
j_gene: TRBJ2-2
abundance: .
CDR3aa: CASSVGVFSTGELFF
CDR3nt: TGTGCCAGCAGCGTAGGGGTTTTTAGCACCGGGGAGCTGTTTTTT

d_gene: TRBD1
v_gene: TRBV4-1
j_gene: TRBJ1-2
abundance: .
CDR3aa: CASSQGGTGRRFYTF
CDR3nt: TGCGCCAGCAGCCAAGGGGGGACAGGTCGCCGTTTCTACACCTTC

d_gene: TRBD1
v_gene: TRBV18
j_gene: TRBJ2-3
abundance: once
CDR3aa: CASSPFGTGVSSTDTQYF
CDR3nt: TGTGCCAGCTCACCGTTTGGGACAGGCGTCTCTAGCACAGATACGCAGTATTTT

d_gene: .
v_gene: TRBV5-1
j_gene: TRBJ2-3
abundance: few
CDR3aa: CASSLVGLPDTQYF
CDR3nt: TGCGCCAGCAGCTTGGTCGGACTCCCAGATACGCAGTATTTT

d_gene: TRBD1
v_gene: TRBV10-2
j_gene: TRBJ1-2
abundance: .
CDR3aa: CASSEGDRGGYTF
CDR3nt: TGCGCCAGCAGTGAGGGGGACAGGGGAGGCTACACCTTC

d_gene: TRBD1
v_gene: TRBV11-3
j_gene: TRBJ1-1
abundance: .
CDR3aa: CASSLLSAGGDIPAAFF
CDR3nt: TGTGCCAGCAGCTTACTGTCGGCAGGGGGCGATATTCCCGCGGCTTTCTTT

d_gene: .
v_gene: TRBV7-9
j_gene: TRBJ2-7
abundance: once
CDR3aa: CVSSLGVWDEQYF
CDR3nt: TGTGTCAGCAGCTTGGGGGTTTGGGACGAGCAGTACTTC

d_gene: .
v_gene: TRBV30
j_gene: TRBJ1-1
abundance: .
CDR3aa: CAWSVYLTGSVGTEAFF
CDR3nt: TGTGCCTGGAGTGTATATCTCACAGGGAGTGTCGGCACTGAAGCTTTTTTT

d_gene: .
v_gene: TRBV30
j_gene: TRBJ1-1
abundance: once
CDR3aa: CAWQGLWDAFF
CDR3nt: TGTGCCTGGCAGGGTTTATGGGACGCTTTCTTT

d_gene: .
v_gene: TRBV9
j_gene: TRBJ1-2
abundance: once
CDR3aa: CASSVGEAGSNYGYTF
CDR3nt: TGTGCCAGCAGCGTAGGGGAAGCGGGGTCGAACTATGGCTACACCTTC

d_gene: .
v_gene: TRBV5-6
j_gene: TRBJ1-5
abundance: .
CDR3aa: CASSLGRINQPQHF
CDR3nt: TGTGCCAGCAGCTTGGGTAGGATCAATCAGCCCCAGCATTTT

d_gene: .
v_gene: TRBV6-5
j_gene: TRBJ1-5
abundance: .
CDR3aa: CASSYGDRQPQHF
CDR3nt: TGTGCCAGCAGTTACGGGGACCGTCAGCCCCAGCATTTT

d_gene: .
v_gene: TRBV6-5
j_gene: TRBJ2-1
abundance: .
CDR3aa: CASSRRGSGAEQFF
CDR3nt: TGTGCCAGCAGCCGGCGAGGCAGTGGCGCAGAGCAGTTCTTC

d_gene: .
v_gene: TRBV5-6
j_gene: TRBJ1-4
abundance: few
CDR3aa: CASSLRDHSVREKLFF
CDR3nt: TGTGCCAGCAGCTTACGGGACCATTCGGTACGGGAAAAACTGTTTTTT